This TCR beta chain was sequenced for a study of CD8 T cells in ankylosing spondylitis. This clonotype was detected many times. Its antigen is undetermined. This CDR3 has 14 residues. Trimming cost V 6 bases and J 3 bases, with 16 bases left between them. Germline V gives CDR1 SQVTM, CDR2 ANQGSEA. Scientists made TCR beta libraries using quantitative 5'-RACE with molecular barcodes. One entry per CDR3 protein, called by TCRdb with MiXCR from the 5' RACE reads. The sample lists over 100,000 distinct CDR3 sequences; around 7% were seen once. General study results and limits: Enrichment of disease-linked clones was reportedly significant in matched ankylosing spondylitis synovial fluid. One TCR beta motif, made up of several highly homologous variants, appeared characteristic of ankylosing spondylitis blood. Certain motif variants had earlier been reported in reactive arthritis synovial fluid and blood.

The receptor's source is a male donor with ankylosing spondylitis or in good health (not recorded which). V and J are TRBV29-1 and TRBJ2-3; perhaps TRBD1 as D (6 bases). Sequences were obtained from blood, either unsorted or a sorted T cell fraction (not recorded which). The CDR3 nucleotides are TGCAGCGTGACCGGGACACTGCGAACAGATACGCAGTATTTT. Translating gives CSVTGTLRTDTQYF.